This T cell receptor (beta chain) was observed in a study of cytomegalovirus exposure and HLA in healthy donors (dated by TCRdb to about 2017). Turning to the overall study: In an earlier analysis of fewer than 750 of the donors, 276 Gb of sequence data and 120 million or so unique TCR beta sequences from 150 million to 200 million T cells were reported. The aim of the study was to test whether cataloging public T cell receptors could identify signatures of past pathogen exposure. An earlier analysis of 450 to 750 of the donors used high-throughput TCR beta sequencing to judge whether each TCR beta V gene segment behaved as functional or pseudogenic. All discovery cohort repertoires had been generated on a single sequencing platform. A later genetic analysis took genome-wide SNP genotypes for about three fifths of the 666 donors and used that subset as a discovery cohort. Donor age, sex, ethnicity and CMV serostatus were collected together with the repertoire data. High-throughput TCR immunosequencing, statistical association of individual TCRs with disease status, and machine learning were combined to predict cytomegalovirus infection status. Of the roughly 430 genotyped donors, approximately 83% fell in the genetic ancestry cluster associated with self-reported Caucasian donors. The later analysis used no new phenotypic data to find candidate immune exposures, relying instead on TCR beta sequences and their occurrence across donors. On average, roughly 250,000 unique TCR beta nucleotide sequences were sequenced per donor among some 430 genotyped donors of the cohort, with about 17% of those sequences being non-productive. A later analysis re-examined previously published TCR beta repertoires from just over 650 donors and added high-resolution HLA genotyping to investigate patterns of TCR occurrence. An early release covering around 630 HLA-typed donors comprised about 320 gigabases of sequencing data and around 80 million unique TCR sequences. HLA typing included class I and class II loci at four-digit resolution. The study profiled the T cell repertoires of hundreds of subjects by immunosequencing and related them to cytomegalovirus serostatus. Besides the first cohort of roughly 660 subjects, a separate validation cohort made up of 120 different subjects was used. Roughly five DR-DQ haplotypes were handled as single units for association and clustering, since linkage in the cohort was strong. Typing coverage differed by locus: A, B, C, DRB1 and DQB1 were typed in roughly 620-630 donors, DQA1 in roughly 510, DPA1 in some 570, and DPB1 in just under 480. Here is what the overall study found, with its caveats: CMV serostatus was the only immune exposure information available for the cohort. A later analysis found that most CMV-associated TCR beta chains appeared HLA-restricted, with HLA associations seemingly driven largely by CMV exposure. Compared with equally common non-associated chains, HLA-associated TCR beta chains in a later analysis were more clonally expanded and had lower generation probabilities. The classifier was reported to diagnose cytomegalovirus status with high specificity and sensitivity in both the original cohort and the validation cohort. Compared with the approximately 700-donor mean, donors in an Asian-associated ancestry cluster had fewer N-insertions in productive TCRs, according to a later genetic analysis. Because counts were too low, seventeen rarely observed V segments, including chromosome 9 orphons, were excluded from the earlier analysis of roughly 580 of the donors. A later analysis associated 16,951 TCR beta sequences with specific HLA alleles at a false discovery rate of 0.05. Most TCR sequences were observed very rarely across donors, whereas some public TCRs were present in many individuals. When HLA alleles, especially DR and DQ, strongly co-occurred, attributing TCR associations to individual alleles was difficult. In vitro tests confirmed that a few of the cytomegalovirus-associated TCR beta chains recognize cytomegalovirus antigens. A further reported finding was that TCR beta sequences accurately predicted the HLA-A and HLA-B alleles for most subjects in the first cohort. In a later genetic analysis, a missense DCLRE1C variant was associated with V-gene and J-gene trimming of TCR beta chains, and the association was replicated in an independent cohort. Sequencing depth was assumed to be roughly uniform across donors in the presence/absence analyses, though that assumption may not hold. A cluster of highly shared sequence variants was judged likely to represent a technical artifact of the sequencing pipeline. Because some donors lacked HLA typing at each locus, the association tests relied only on the typed subset. Some IMGT-functional V segments, including TRBV6-2 and TRBV6-3, could not be distinguished by the 87-base-pair reads and were therefore excluded. In a later analysis, several top co-occurrence clusters were reported to appear linked to parvovirus B19, influenza, CMV and Epstein-Barr virus. Linkage disequilibrium might explain the correlated functional status among segregating V segments, but an unknown experimental factor could not be ruled out. In this cohort, only TCR beta chains were sequenced, and detectable features were limited by the absence of alpha or paired-chain data. According to the authors, the approach could potentially be generalized to other disease states and immunological phenotypes. Broadly in line with IMGT annotations, most TCR beta V segments showed up in productive rearrangements about 87% or about 30% of the time in an earlier analysis of several hundred of the donors. According to a later analysis, TCR association rates differed among HLA loci, with DRB1 alleles showing the most associated TCRs and HLA-C alleles showing the fewest. The study listed around 160 TCR beta chains as associated with cytomegalovirus.

The cohort comprised more than 550 healthy bone marrow donors. At the time of sampling, every cohort member was nominally healthy, though immune exposures that went unrecorded were likely present. The donor was CMV seropositive and belonged to the group of about 290 seropositive cohort members. A peripheral blood sample was collected from each donor, and TCR beta sequencing was performed on peripheral blood mononuclear cells. Genomic DNA was extracted from the blood cell samples with the Qiagen DNeasy Blood Extraction Kit. Library generation was performed with the immunoSEQ multiplex PCR assay. For the multiplex PCR, a mixture combining 60 forward primers for TCR Vbeta segments and 13 reverse primers for TCR Jbeta segments was used. Amplification of the CDR3 region of rearranged TCR beta genes was performed with a multiplex PCR assay on genomic DNA. On the Illumina HiSeq System, the amplified TCR beta libraries were sequenced as 87-base-pair reads. As for how the authors treated the data: Across the 670 or so repertoires, a later analysis counted roughly 77 million unique TCR beta chains, about 10 million of which were shared by at least two donors. A nearest-neighbor algorithm error-corrected the raw reads and collapsed the reads into unique sequences, merging closely related sequences to remove PCR and sequencing errors. Alignment of CDR3 sequences to IMGT reference sequences was used to assign V, D and J gene segments. For a sequence to be retained, a match of at least six nucleotides was required to both a V gene segment and a J gene segment. A rearrangement counted as productive if the CDR3 had no stop codons and remained in frame with V and J, and every other rearrangement counted as non-productive. Following IMGT convention, CDR3 was defined as the stretch from the second conserved V-encoded cysteine up to the conserved J-encoded phenylalanine. The earlier analysis of some 600 of the donors excluded sequences that lacked an unambiguous match to a single V gene segment. An earlier analysis of a few hundred of the donors called V segments functional above 56.7% productive rearrangements and segregating when the between-donor standard deviation exceeded 5%. A statistical classification framework was built for diagnosing cytomegalovirus status from the catalog of TCR beta chain sequences. A later analysis assigned V and J genes by comparing TCR nucleotide sequences with IMGT/GENE-DB human TR gene sequences. In a later analysis, CDR3 sequences and most-parsimonious VDJ recombination scenarios were assigned using the TCRdist pipeline. In a later analysis, each TCR beta chain was defined by its CDR3 amino acid sequence together with its V-gene family, and reads lacking a unique V-gene family were excluded. A later analysis removed 592 highly shared, low-generation-probability nucleotide sequences to deal with suspected cross-contamination and a sequencing artifact. A later analysis calculated a clonal expansion index for each public chain from normalized within-repertoire ranks of inferred template counts. In a later analysis, generation probabilities were computed using a VDJ recombination model fitted to out-of-frame rearrangements, and the results were checked against IGoR. In a later analysis, hypergeometric tests were used to score TCR-TCR, TCR-HLA and TCR-CMV co-occurrence, with a repertoire-size bias correction applied to TCR pairs. In a later analysis, false discovery rates were estimated by permuting HLA or CMV assignments 20 times. In a later analysis, co-occurring TCRs were grouped using DBSCAN, and TCRdist sequence similarity was added for clustering within HLA-allele-positive subsets. Co-occurrence clustering excluded repertoires with fewer than 30,000 or more than 120,000 public chains, plus five with anomalous nucleotide sharing. The clones in this table, taken by TCRdb from immuneACCESS, are in-frame only. Not every clone is retained; where verified, under half of the shortfall comes from an unresolved V gene, and the cause of the rest is unknown. That table supplies the V and J calls and clone size; D and trimming were determined from the DNA. In this sample's table one finds 45,000 to 70,000 clones. Together, the top ten hold 12% of the sample.

A word on this clone: The antigen it binds to is not known.

V sheds 5 bases and J sheds 3 bases, leaving 8 bases between their ends. According to the germline V gene (reference sequence), CDR1 reads MNHNY and CDR2 reads SVGAGI. There are 12 amino acids in the CDR3, from cysteine to phenylalanine inclusive. Only CDR3 DNA remains: 36 bases, in frame from the first base. The chain links TRBV6-6 with TRBJ2-7, with a tentative D gene TRBD2 over 6 matching bases. The sample was PBMCs. The receptor's source is a woman aged 25 to 39 in good health and CMV-seropositive. The CDR3 protein is CASSRDFYEQYF. The DNA sequence follows: TGTGCCAGCAGTCGGGACTTCTACGAGCAGTACTTC.